This passage covers 32 T cell receptor beta chains from one sample sequenced in a study of blood T cells in healthy people across ages (dated by TCRdb to the mid-2010s). Library creation used 5' RACE. TCRdb lists the instrument as Illumina HiSeq 2500. A second roughly 7 to 11 cycle PCR used a sample-barcoded 5' primer and a J-beta primer mix. TCRdb passed the public sequencing reads through fastp at Q25 and MiXCR, retaining productive beta sequences. Identical CDR3 protein sequences are pooled into one entry, listed with their most common genes and DNA. The table for this sample lists about 780,000 distinct CDR3 sequences; less than 60% of them were counted only once. The ten biggest clones cover about a sixth of the sample. Sequences were obtained from blood. The receptors come from a man older than 75 in good health.

The sample holds many counts of this clonotype. V and J are TRBV25-1 and TRBJ2-5; 8 nucleotides line up with TRBD1. This CDR3 has 14 amino acids. Germline lookup yields CDR1 MGHDK and CDR2 SYGVNS. V lost 4 bases and J lost 4; bases outside the gene matches: 5. The CDR3 DNA is TGTGCCAGCAGTGGCGACGACAGGGGAGAGACCCAGTACTTC. Protein sequence: CASSGDDRGETQYF.

A few counts support this clonotype. This chain joins TRBV29-1 and TRBJ2-5; 7 bases are a match to TRBD2. Trimming cost V 0 bases and J 11 bases; bases outside gene matches: 6. Per the germline V gene, CDR1 is SQVTM and CDR2 is ANQGSEA. The CDR3 runs 12 residues. CDR3 in amino acids: CSVEEAGREQYF. For the CDR3, the DNA is TGCAGCGTTGAAGAGGCAGGGCGGGAGCAGTACTTC.

This clonotype occurred a few times. CDR3 sequence: CASRTGNNYGYTF. CDR3 DNA: TGTGCCAGCCGGACAGGGAATAACTATGGCTACACCTTC. The genes are TRBV6-5 and TRBJ1-2; 8 bases are shared with TRBD1. The trim removed 8 bases at V and 1 base at J, leaving 3 bases unmatched. Germline assignment: CDR1 MNHEY and CDR2 SVGAGI. The CDR3 spans 13 residues.

The genes are TRBV20-1 and TRBJ1-2; D is undetermined. The CDR3 is 13 amino acids. CDR1 is DFQATT, CDR2 SNEGSKA, per germline (reference sequence). V was clipped by 1 base and J by 6 bases, with 12 bases between them. In DNA form, the CDR3 reads TGCAGTGCTAGAGTTGGGTGGGATGATGGCTACACCTTC. Its translation: CSARVGWDDGYTF.

Concerning this clonotype: This may be a read error, as it is one base from a much larger clone. The J gene is TRBJ2-7, the V gene TRBV12-3 or TRBV12-4, with D possibly being TRBD1 or TRBD2 (5 bases each). Trimming took off 5 bases at V and 2 bases at J, with 13 bases between the two ends. The CDR3 runs to 14 residues. This CDR3 is CASSVRDPTYEQYF. The CDR3 DNA sequence: TGTGCCAGCAGTGTCCGGGACCCCACCTACGAGCAGTACTTC.

V is TRBV29-1 and J is TRBJ1-5; D is ambiguous. The V gene lost 4 bases and the J gene lost 3 bases, with 10 bases spanning the gap. The germline CDR1 and CDR2 sequences are SQVTM and ANQGSEA. The CDR3 covers 13 residues. DNA for the CDR3: TGCAGCGTTGGCGCAAACCCCAATCAGCCCCAGCATTTT. Amino acid sequence: CSVGANPNQPQHF.

This clonotype appeared once. The chain carries TRBV2 and TRBJ2-4, with D maybe TRBD2 (5 bases). The J call could be wrong; TRBJ2-7 is a better fit for the DNA end. The V gene's germline CDR1 is SNHLY and CDR2 FYNNEI. The CDR3 has 13 residues. The CDR3 protein is CASSENMGDEQYF. The CDR3 DNA reads as TGTGCCAGCAGTGAAAACATGGGAGACGAGCAGTACTTC.

This clonotype was picked up many times. The genes are TRBV20-1 and TRBJ2-7; TRBD1 is a possible D gene (6 bases). Germline-derived CDR1 and CDR2 are DFQATT and SNEGSKA (reference sequence). The CDR3 consists of 12 residues. The V and J ends lost 5 bases and 3 bases respectively, with 11 bases between them. CDR3 nucleotides: TGCAGTGCTGGAAGGGGGAACTACGAGCAGTACTTC. Residues: CSAGRGNYEQYF.

This clonotype appeared a single time. This rearrangement joins TRBV30 to TRBJ1-2; D is undetermined. V lost 0 bases and J 8 bases, leaving 10 bases between the germline ends. The CDR3 consists of 12 residues. From germline, CDR1 is GTSNPN and CDR2 SVGIG (reference sequence). As DNA, the CDR3 is TGTGCCTGGAGTGTATCCACCACCGGCTACACCTTC. Translation gives CAWSVSTTGYTF.

This chain connects TRBV12-3 or TRBV12-4 to TRBJ2-1; TRBD2 matches at 7 bases. J lost 8 bases, V lost 7 bases, and 20 bases had no gene match. CDR3 length: 17 residues. The CDR3 DNA is TGTGCCAGCACCATCGGGTACGGGACTATAGTTACCGATGAGCAGTTCTTC. It specifies CASTIGYGTIVTDEQFF.

This chain links TRBV27 with TRBJ2-3; 9 positions agree with TRBD2. The CDR3 covers 16 residues. J was trimmed by 5 bases and V by 5 bases; bases with no gene match: 11. Germline V gene data show CDR1 as MNHEY and CDR2 as SMNVEV (reference sequence). Here the CDR3 reads CASSRTSVSSRDTQYF. DNA of the CDR3: TGTGCCAGCAGTCGGACTAGCGTGTCTTCGAGAGATACGCAGTATTTT.

The gene calls are TRBV6-5 and TRBJ2-3; 10 bases fit TRBD1. The ends lost 2 bases at V and 5 bases at J; junction bases unmatched: 13. The CDR3 spans 18 residues. CDR1 is MNHEY, CDR2 SVGAGI, per germline. The CDR3 loop is CASSYRGPGQGSEDTQYF. The CDR3 coding sequence is TGTGCCAGCAGTTACAGAGGCCCGGGACAGGGGTCGGAAGATACGCAGTATTTT.

Of note for this clonotype: The junction does not match germline at one end; this may be a read error. V is TRBV5-4 and J is TRBJ2-7; TRBD1 aligns across 7 bases. The CDR3 covers 13 residues. Germline lookup yields CDR1 SGHNT and CDR2 YYREEE (reference sequence). This chain's CDR3 is CASRLDRSYEQYF. CDR3 DNA: TGTGCCAGCAGGTTGGACAGGTCCTACGAGCAGTACTTC.

The chain links TRBV6-5 to TRBJ2-5; TRBD1 agrees at 8 bases. The CDR3 has 15 amino acids. V shed 5 bases, J shed 3 bases, and the junction held 8 bases outside the gene matches. Germline CDR1 MNHEY, CDR2 SVGAGI. CDR3 residues: CASSSLRDRKETQYF. In DNA form, the CDR3 reads TGTGCCAGCAGTAGTCTCCGGGACAGGAAAGAGACCCAGTACTTC.

The V gene is TRBV12-3 or TRBV12-4, the J gene TRBJ2-7; D is undetermined. The CDR3 is made up of 15 amino acids. V dropped 2 bases and J dropped 9 bases, with 20 bases sitting between them. The CDR3 is CASSLRTGVFGVQYF. The CDR3 DNA follows: TGTGCCAGCAGTTTACGTACCGGTGTCTTCGGCGTGCAGTACTTC.

This clonotype came up a few times. V usage is TRBV25-1 and J usage is TRBJ1-6; D remains unclear. The CDR3 has 18 residues. Deletions cut 3 bases from V and 0 bases from J, with 15 bases between. Germline V lookup: CDR1 MGHDK, CDR2 SYGVNS. CDR3 nucleotide sequence: TGTGCCAGCAGTGACAGCGACGGAATCAGCTCCTATAATTCACCCCTCCACTTT. It translates to CASSDSDGISSYNSPLHF.

The chain is built from TRBV5-4 and TRBJ2-3; 8 bases line up with TRBD2. This CDR3 comprises 17 residues. Trimming took 0 bases from V and 8 from J; bases not matched to a gene: 14. Germline CDR1 is SGHNT and CDR2 is YYREEE (reference sequence). CDR3: CASSLDSTGTRDGTQYF. The CDR3 coding sequence is TGTGCCAGCAGCTTGGACTCAACCGGGACTAGGGATGGTACGCAGTATTTT.

The rearrangement uses TRBV30 and TRBJ2-1; 8 bases line up with TRBD1. J was trimmed by 13 bases and V by 5 bases; bases with no gene match: 7. The CDR3 is 11 residues long. Germline V gives CDR1 GTSNPN, CDR2 SVGIG (reference sequence). The CDR3 is CAWDEGQDQFF. The DNA for the CDR3 is TGTGCCTGGGACGAGGGACAGGATCAGTTCTTC.

This clonotype was detected ten times or more. The chain carries TRBV5-1 and TRBJ2-3, with TRBD2 matching over 8 bases. The CDR3 extends over 15 amino acids. V gave up 4 bases and J gave up 3 bases; unmatched junction bases: 7. Germline V CDR1 and CDR2: SGHRS, YFSETQ. The CDR3 bases are TGCGCCAGCAGCCGCTGGGCGGGAGGAACAGATACGCAGTATTTT. This codes for CASSRWAGGTDTQYF.

This clonotype has a handful of counts. This chain links TRBV12-3 or TRBV12-4 with TRBJ1-1, with 9 positions matching TRBD1. V dropped 7 bases and J dropped 3; count of bases not matched to a gene: 9. This CDR3 is built from 15 residues. The CDR3 DNA follows: TGTGCCAGCACTACCACGACAGGGGGGGACACTGAAGCTTTCTTT. Protein sequence: CASTTTTGGDTEAFF.

This rearrangement joins TRBV29-1 to TRBJ1-3; no firm D call. The germline V and J ends were trimmed by 5 bases and 0 bases, with 5 bases remaining between them. CDR3 length: 12 residues. Germline CDR1 SQVTM, CDR2 ANQGSEA. The CDR3, as DNA: TGCAGCGTTTGGAACTCTGGAAACACCATATATTTT. It codes for CSVWNSGNTIYF.

This clonotype showed up just a few times. V usage is TRBV29-1 and J usage is TRBJ2-1; D may be TRBD1 (6 bases). V was shortened by 6 bases and J by 6 bases, with 12 bases between the two germline ends. Germline loops: CDR1 SQVTM, CDR2 ANQGSEA. The CDR3 loop spans 12 amino acids. The CDR3, as DNA: TGCAGCGTAGACCGGGACACCAATGAGCAGTTCTTC. This sequence encodes CSVDRDTNEQFF.

The chain has TRBV6-6 and TRBJ1-1; TRBD1 matches 7 bases. CDR1 and CDR2 (germline): MNHNY, SVGAGI (reference sequence). V was clipped by 4 bases and J by 6 bases; unmatched bases: 5. This CDR3 comprises 13 residues. For the CDR3, the DNA is TGTGCCAGCAGTTCCACAGGGACAGCTGAAGCTTTCTTT. Amino acid sequence: CASSSTGTAEAFF.

This clonotype was recorded many times. The chain has TRBV15 and TRBJ2-5; 10 bases fit TRBD2. The CDR3 spans 15 residues. CDR1 is LNHNV and CDR2 is YYDKDF in the germline V gene (reference sequence). V lost 0 bases to trimming and J lost 4 bases; unmatched junction nucleotides: 2. The CDR3, as DNA: TGTGCCACCAGCAGAGATAGCGGGAGGAGAGAGACCCAGTACTTC. This gives the protein CATSRDSGRRETQYF.

This clonotype was seen ten or more times. The rearrangement links TRBV7-3 to TRBJ2-1, with D possibly being TRBD2 (5 bases). The V gene's germline CDR1 is SGHTA and CDR2 FQGTGA. The CDR3 totals 13 residues. With 2 bases removed from V and 7 bases from J, the gap between germline ends came to 9 bases. CDR3 residues: CASSLRSGNEQFF. CDR3 sequence (DNA): TGTGCCAGCAGCTTACGTTCGGGGAATGAGCAGTTCTTC.

This clonotype occurred a few times. The chain links TRBV10-3 to TRBJ2-2; D possibly matches TRBD1 or TRBD2 (6 bases each). This CDR3 region has 14 residues. The V end lost 5 bases, the J end lost 5 bases, and 12 bases lay between the germline ends. Per the germline V gene, CDR1 is ENHRY and CDR2 is SYGVKD. CDR3 loop: CAISRGVSTGELFF. For the CDR3, the DNA is TGTGCCATCAGTAGGGGGGTCTCAACCGGGGAGCTGTTTTTT.

Here the CDR3 reads CASSWKGADTQYF. As DNA, the CDR3 is TGCGCCAGCAGCTGGAAGGGAGCAGATACGCAGTATTTT. This rearrangement joins TRBV5-1 to TRBJ2-3; a possible D gene is TRBD2 (5 bases). CDR3 length: 13 amino acids. V lost 3 bases and J lost 4, with 9 bases in between. CDR1 and CDR2 (germline): SGHRS, YFSETQ. The complete variable domain, with remaining parts taken from reference TRBV5-1 and TRBJ2-3, reads KAGVTQTPRYLIKTRGQQVTLSCSPISGHRSVSWYQQTPGQGLQFLFEYFSETQRNKGNFPGRFSGRQFSNSRSEMNVSTLELGDSALYLCASSWKGADTQYFGPGTRLTVL.

Notes on this clonotype: A much larger clonotype is one base distant, so this may be a read error. The V gene is TRBV7-2, the J gene TRBJ2-5; maybe TRBD2 (6 bases). This CDR3 spans 14 amino acids. The V and J ends lost 2 bases and 11 bases respectively, with 18 bases between them. CDR1 and CDR2 (germline): SGHTA, FQGNSA. This CDR3 is CASSLIGSDNEQYF. The CDR3 bases are TGTGCCAGCAGCTTAATCGGGAGTGACAATGAGCAGTACTTC.

This clonotype was seen a handful of times. CDR3 DNA sequence: TGCAGCGCTACAGGGGGAACTAATGAAAAACTGTTTTTT. Translating gives CSATGGTNEKLFF. This sequence joins TRBV29-1 and TRBJ1-4; 8 nucleotides align to TRBD1. Germline V gene lookup returns CDR1 SQVTM and CDR2 ANQGSEA. The CDR3 sequence is 13 residues long. Germline trimming cut 7 bases from V and 1 base from J; bases unmatched to any gene: 2.

The chain couples TRBV5-4 to TRBJ2-1, with 8 bases fitting TRBD2. Unmatched junction bases numbered 11, after V lost 2 bases and J lost 4 bases. CDR1 and CDR2 (germline): SGHNT, YYREEE (reference sequence). This CDR3 region has 17 residues. The CDR3 loop is CASSLDPTSGPYNEQFF. CDR3 DNA: TGTGCCAGCAGCTTAGACCCCACTAGCGGACCTTACAATGAGCAGTTCTTC.

This clonotype was seen ten or more times. The gene calls are TRBV9 and TRBJ2-7; D gene ambiguous. CDR3 length: 16 amino acids. V shed 0 bases and J shed 2 bases, with 15 bases lying between them. Germline CDR1 is SGDLS and CDR2 is YYNGEE. Here the CDR3 reads CASSVAGNGPPYEQYF. CDR3 in DNA: TGTGCCAGCAGCGTAGCCGGCAATGGGCCGCCCTACGAGCAGTACTTC. Full variable domain (remainder filled in from reference TRBV9 and TRBJ2-7): DSGVTQTPKHLITATGQRVTLRCSPRSGDLSVYWYQQSLDQGLQFLIQYYNGEERAKGNILERFSAQQFPDLHSELNLSSLELGDSALYFCASSVAGNGPPYEQYFGPGTRLTVT.

Ten or more counts support this clonotype. V gene TRBV29-1 combines with J gene TRBJ2-7, with D perhaps matching TRBD1 or TRBD2 (5 bases each). Germline CDR1 SQVTM, CDR2 ANQGSEA. With 3 bases removed from V and 2 bases from J, the gap between germline ends came to 17 bases. The CDR3 is 15 amino acids. For the CDR3, the DNA is TGCAGCGTTGATGTTATGGGGGTACACCCCTACGAGCAGTACTTC. Amino acid sequence: CSVDVMGVHPYEQYF.